This T cell receptor beta chain was identified during a study of control samples from healthy donors and cancer patients (dated by TCRdb to about 2020). Library creation used the immunoSEQ multiplex PCR assay. TCRdb holds this immuneACCESS table with in-frame rearrangements only. Some clones are missing; in checked studies, unresolved V genes explain under half, and the rest has no known cause. The sample contains roughly 220,000 clones, over 90% of them found a single time. The ten largest clones add up to around 1.5% of the sample. V loses 5 bases of germline sequence and J loses 7 bases, and the interval between the two ends is 17 bases. As encoded in the germline V gene, CDR1 is MNHEY while CDR2 is SVGEGT. The CDR3 measures 14 amino acids from cysteine to phenylalanine. Only the CDR3 region is kept as DNA, spanning 42 bases read in frame from base 1. For this clone: No antigen is known for it. No much larger clone exists at a distance of one base, and base qualities are not known.

Rearrangement joined TRBV6-2 or TRBV6-3 to TRBJ1-2, with the D gene not clear enough to name. Source material: blood. This receptor was identified in a man aged 45-60 years in good health. The DNA sequence is TGTGCCAGCAGTCGGGCCCCATGGTTCGCTGGCTACACCTTC. This translates into CASSRAPWFAGYTF.